This is a list of T cell receptor beta chains from one sample in a study of OX40 agonist ivuxolimab in advanced cancers. The protocol was immunoSEQ multiplex PCR, while the TCRdb copy is restricted to in-frame clones and leaves out a portion. Of 60,000 or so clones listed, 85% to 90% are singletons. The specimen comprised CD4+ or CD8+ T cells sorted from blood, sampled in a trial of the OX40 agonist ivuxolimab. The source of these receptors is an adult with an advanced solid tumor such as melanoma, head and neck, liver or kidney cancer. CDR3s include the opening cysteine and the closing phenylalanine or tryptophan. The order of the fields is J gene, D gene, V gene, clone size, CDR3 protein, CDR3 DNA. The D gene is left open where the match is weak. Only part of the rows carry a size: once, few, many, or a class if the clone is expanded.

TRBJ2-5 TRBD1 TRBV18 - CASSRRGLDAETQYF TGTGCCAGCTCACGCAGGGGGCTGGATGCAGAGACCCAGTACTTC
TRBJ2-2 TRBD1 TRBV25-1 once CASSEWTTGGNTGELFF TGTGCCAGCAGTGAATGGACAACAGGGGGCAACACCGGGGAGCTGTTTTTT
TRBJ1-2 TRBD1 TRBV19 once CASRGQGAIYGYTF TGTGCCAGTCGAGGACAGGGGGCTATCTATGGCTACACCTTC
TRBJ2-1 - TRBV9 - CASSPRTGTSNEQFF TGTGCCAGCAGCCCACGCACTGGAACCAGCAATGAGCAGTTCTTC
TRBJ1-2 - TRBV4-1 - CASSQDSVWGYGYTF TGCGCCAGCAGCCAAGATTCGGTATGGGGCTATGGCTACACCTTC
TRBJ2-3 - TRBV18 - CASSPPPTDTQYF TGTGCCAGCTCACCACCCCCCACAGATACGCAGTATTTT
TRBJ1-4 - TRBV5-4 - CASSFRSRTNEKLFF TGTGCCAGCAGCTTTAGGTCACGGACTAATGAAAAACTGTTTTTT
TRBJ1-2 - TRBV6-1 - CASSEAVSSGGYTF TGTGCCAGCAGTGAAGCGGTATCTTCAGGGGGCTACACCTTC
TRBJ1-5 - TRBV6-1 - CASSEAATGFQPQHF TGTGCCAGCAGTGAAGCCGCGACAGGTTTTCAGCCCCAGCATTTT
TRBJ2-5 TRBD1 TRBV18 - CASSFGQGETQYF TGTGCCAGCTCCTTCGGACAGGGGGAGACCCAGTACTTC
TRBJ1-3 - TRBV18 - CASSPQDSGNTIYF TGTGCCAGCTCACCACAAGATTCTGGAAACACCATATATTTT
TRBJ1-5 - TRBV7-9 - CASSLTSSNQPQHF TGTGCCAGCAGCTTAACCAGTAGCAATCAGCCCCAGCATTTT
TRBJ1-3 TRBD1 TRBV6-1 - CASSPRDRGNTIYF TGTGCCAGCAGCCCTCGGGACAGAGGAAACACCATATATTTT
TRBJ1-1 - TRBV19 - CATKTGAGWTNTEAFF TGTGCCACCAAAACGGGGGCGGGATGGACGAACACTGAAGCTTTCTTT
TRBJ1-2 - TRBV4-1 - CASSPRARTIDGYTF TGCGCCAGCAGCCCCCGCGCACGGACAATAGATGGCTACACCTTC
TRBJ1-5 TRBD1 TRBV6-1 - CASLGQINQPQHF TGTGCCAGTCTGGGACAGATCAATCAGCCCCAGCATTTT
TRBJ2-3 TRBD1 TRBV10-2 - CACWTGSTDTQYF TGCGCCTGTTGGACAGGGAGCACAGATACGCAGTATTTT
TRBJ1-3 - TRBV28 once CASSWTSGNTIYF TGTGCCAGCAGTTGGACATCTGGAAACACCATATATTTT
TRBJ2-5 - TRBV30 - CAWSAPRRGVETQYF TGTGCCTGGAGTGCCCCTAGAAGGGGCGTGGAGACCCAGTACTTC
TRBJ1-5 TRBD1 TRBV6-1 - CASSGNRDSSNQPQHF TGTGCCAGCAGTGGGAACCGGGACAGTAGCAATCAGCCCCAGCATTTT
TRBJ2-1 TRBD2 TRBV7-2 - CASSSGGRLYNEQFF TGTGCCAGCAGCTCGGGGGGGCGACTCTACAATGAGCAGTTCTTC
TRBJ2-5 - TRBV5-1 once CASSLGSAGETQYF TGCGCCAGCAGCTTGGGATCCGCAGGGGAGACCCAGTACTTC
TRBJ2-5 TRBD2 TRBV6-5 - CASSTRTSGETQYF TGTGCCAGCAGTACCCGGACTAGCGGAGAGACCCAGTACTTC
TRBJ1-5 TRBD1 TRBV2 - CASTKRQGKNQPQHF TGTGCCAGCACTAAAAGACAGGGGAAAAATCAGCCCCAGCATTTT
TRBJ1-2 TRBD1 TRBV10-2 - CASSVRDRPNYGYTF TGCGCCAGCAGTGTTAGGGACAGACCTAACTATGGCTACACCTTC
TRBJ2-3 - TRBV7-9 - CASSPPPVAPSTDTQYF TGTGCCAGCAGCCCTCCCCCGGTGGCACCTAGCACAGATACGCAGTATTTT
TRBJ1-4 - TRBV6-5 - CASSRTANEKLFF TGTGCCAGCAGTAGGACCGCGAATGAAAAACTGTTTTTT
TRBJ2-1 TRBD2 TRBV7-8 once CASSLSGLAVYEQFF TGTGCCAGCAGCCTCTCGGGACTAGCGGTCTATGAGCAGTTCTTC
TRBJ1-4 - TRBV6-5 - CASKRTANEKLFF TGTGCCAGCAAGAGGACTGCTAATGAAAAACTGTTTTTT
TRBJ1-4 - TRBV6-1 - CASSVVTATNEKLFF TGTGCCAGCAGTGTGGTCACCGCAACTAATGAAAAACTGTTTTTT
TRBJ1-2 TRBD1 TRBV6-5 - CASSYLGQGSYGYTF TGTGCCAGCAGTTACTTGGGACAGGGCAGCTATGGCTACACCTTC
TRBJ1-1 TRBD1 TRBV9 - CASTKGGQTNTEAFF TGTGCCAGCACCAAGGGGGGACAGACAAACACTGAAGCTTTCTTT
TRBJ2-2 - TRBV27 once CASSPTFVGELFF TGTGCCAGCAGTCCCACCTTCGTCGGGGAGCTGTTTTTT
TRBJ1-4 - TRBV18 medium-sized CASSPQSGVDEKLFF TGTGCCAGCTCACCACAATCCGGGGTGGATGAAAAACTGTTTTTT
TRBJ1-4 TRBD1 TRBV16 - CASSQGTGVRRNEKLFF TGTGCCAGCAGCCAGGGGACAGGGGTGCGGCGGAATGAAAAACTGTTTTTT
TRBJ2-2 - TRBV5-1 - CASRGQGKGLSGELFF TGCGCCAGCAGAGGTCAAGGGAAGGGCTTATCCGGGGAGCTGTTTTTT
TRBJ2-3 TRBD1 TRBV10-1 - CASSEYRGTDTQYF TGCGCCAGCAGTGAGTACAGGGGGACAGATACGCAGTATTTT
TRBJ2-7 TRBD1 TRBV28 - CASSPGQGTGTRSYEQYF TGTGCCAGCAGCCCGGGACAGGGGACGGGGACAAGGTCCTACGAGCAGTACTTC
TRBJ1-5 - TRBV6-5 - CASSYSRTLQPQHF TGTGCCAGCAGTTACTCTAGGACTCTCCAGCCCCAGCATTTT
TRBJ1-2 TRBD1 TRBV5-5 - CASSLPTGTGPGYTF TGTGCCAGCAGCTTGCCAACCGGGACAGGGCCCGGCTACACCTTC